This passage covers 12 T cell receptor beta chains from one sample sequenced in a study of blood T cell repertoires in COVID-19. Clones were sequenced by immunoSEQ multiplex PCR, and TCRdb holds only the in-frame ones, with some missing. The sample shows over 200,000 clones, roughly 87% of them seen only once. The sample consisted of peripheral blood. These receptors were collected from a human donor in a cohort sampled during active COVID-19.

V gene TRBV3-1 (or the pseudogene TRBV3-2) combines with J gene TRBJ2-2; tentatively, D is TRBD1 (6 bases). Germline V gene lookup returns CDR1 LGHDT and CDR2 YNNKEL (reference sequence). The CDR3 is 17 amino acids. The V end lost 1 base, the J end lost 5 bases, and 17 bases lay between the germline ends. The CDR3 protein is CASSQVPRGPRTGELFF. The DNA of the CDR3 is TGTGCCAGCAGCCAAGTACCCAGGGGCCCGAGAACCGGGGAGCTGTTTTTT.

Written as DNA, the CDR3 is TGTGCCATCTCGGGGACAGGGTGGGCCTATGGCTACACCTTC. Residues: CAISGTGWAYGYTF. V is TRBV10-3 and J is TRBJ1-2, with TRBD1 matching 9 bases. CDR1 and CDR2 from the germline V gene are ENHRY and SYGVKD. With V trimmed by 8 bases and J by 4 bases, 8 bases remained unmatched. The CDR3 runs 14 residues.

The rearrangement joins TRBV5-6 to TRBJ2-2; tentatively, D is TRBD2 (5 bases). CDR1 and CDR2 (germline): SGHDT, YYEEEE. Trimming left V 2 bases short and J 5 bases short, with 13 bases between. The CDR3 consists of 15 residues. This chain's CDR3 is CASSFSPTGTGELFF. The CDR3 coding sequence is TGTGCCAGCAGCTTTAGCCCCACGGGGACCGGGGAGCTGTTTTTT. Supplemented by reference TRBV5-6 and TRBJ2-2, the full variable domain reads DAGVTQSPTHLIKTRGQQVTLRCSPKSGHDTVSWYQQALGQGPQFIFQYYEEEERQRGNFPDRFSGHQFPNYSSELNVNALLLGDSALYLCASSFSPTGTGELFFGEGSRLTVL.

The chain combines TRBV27 with TRBJ1-1; no reliable D call. V shed 4 bases and J shed 7 bases, with 10 bases lying between them. The CDR3 extends over 12 amino acids. In germline, CDR1 is MNHEY, CDR2 SMNVEV (reference sequence). CDR3 sequence: CASSSTDFEAFF. CDR3 bases: TGTGCCAGCAGTTCGACCGACTTTGAAGCTTTCTTT.

On this clone itself: This sample includes further DNA sequences coding for the same CDR3. V usage is TRBV5-1 and J usage is TRBJ2-7; 9 nucleotides line up with TRBD1. Germline loops: CDR1 SGHRS, CDR2 YFSETQ. Germline trimming cut 0 bases from V and 0 bases from J; bases unmatched to any gene: 4. This CDR3 contains 16 residues. Here the CDR3 DNA reads TGCGCCAGCAGCTTGGGCCGGGACAGGGTCTCCTACGAGCAGTACTTC. The encoded protein is CASSLGRDRVSYEQYF.

This clone was detected only once. V and J are TRBV9 and TRBJ2-7, with 10 positions matching TRBD2. Germline V gene data show CDR1 as SGDLS and CDR2 as YYNGEE. V lost 0 bases to trimming and J lost 7 bases; unmatched junction nucleotides: 7. The CDR3 extends over 15 amino acids. The CDR3 region has the DNA TGTGCCAGCAGCGTAGAGCCTAGCGGGGGTGGGGAGCAGTACTTC. As protein: CASSVEPSGGGEQYF.

The chain uses TRBV7-9 and TRBJ2-7; 9 bases agree with TRBD2. The CDR3 covers 15 residues. V lost 1 base and J lost 5; bases outside the gene matches: 6. Germline CDR1 and CDR2: SEHNR and FQNEAQ (reference sequence). The CDR3 nucleotides read TGTGCCAGCAGCTTAGGAGGGACTAGCTTCGACGAGCAGTACTTC. It encodes CASSLGGTSFDEQYF.

The chain employs TRBV28 and TRBJ1-3; D is possibly TRBD1 (6 bases). The CDR3 spans 17 residues. The V end was cut by 2 bases, the J end by 0 bases, with 14 bases between. Germline V gives CDR1 MDHEN, CDR2 SYDVKM. The CDR3 protein is CASSLGGATLSGNTIYF. CDR3 sequence (DNA): TGTGCCAGCAGTTTAGGGGGGGCGACCCTCTCTGGAAACACCATATATTTT. The variable domain in full, with the rest retrieved from reference TRBV28 and TRBJ1-3, is DVKVTQSSRYLVKRTGEKVFLECVQDMDHENMFWYRQDPGLGLRLIYFSYDVKMKEKGDIPEGYSVSREKKERFSLILESASTNQTSMYLCASSLGGATLSGNTIYFGEGSWLTVV.

The chain employs TRBV29-1 and TRBJ2-7; D uncertain. V gave up 6 bases and J gave up 6 bases, with 9 bases separating them. The CDR3 contains 10 residues. The V gene's germline CDR1 is SQVTM and CDR2 ANQGSEA. The CDR3 bases are TGCAGCGTGGCCAACCGCGAGCAGTACTTC. This encodes CSVANREQYF.

This chain links TRBV27 with TRBJ1-2, with 8 bases fitting TRBD1. V dropped 5 bases and J dropped 1; count of bases not matched to a gene: 12. The germline V gene encodes CDR1 MNHEY and CDR2 SMNVEV (reference sequence). The CDR3 consists of 17 residues. Here the CDR3 DNA reads TGTGCCAGCAGTACTCGACAGGGGACATTAATTAACTATGGCTACACCTTC. It encodes CASSTRQGTLINYGYTF.

DNA of the CDR3: TGTGCCACCAGCAGAGATATGGCAGGTTCTGGGCCCCAGCATTTT. Its translation is CATSRDMAGSGPQHF. The V call is TRBV15, the J call TRBJ1-5; D is uncertain. Trimming pared 0 bases from V and 9 bases from J, leaving 15 bases between. Germline V gene sequence: CDR1 LNHNV, CDR2 YYDKDF (reference sequence). This CDR3 region has 15 residues.

This clone has a handful of counts. This chain links TRBV2 with TRBJ2-1; D is unresolved. V lost 2 bases and J 4 bases, leaving 9 bases between the germline ends. The CDR3 loop spans 14 amino acids. Germline V gene lookup returns CDR1 SNHLY and CDR2 FYNNEI. The CDR3: CASSEQLSYNEQFF. DNA of the CDR3: TGTGCCAGCAGTGAACAACTGTCATACAATGAGCAGTTCTTC.